Below, one T cell receptor beta chain is given with its context. Here immunoSEQ multiplex PCR was the method, and the copy in TCRdb shows in-frame clones only, minus some. The sample lists 720,000 or so clones, approximately 85% occurring once. The data derive from a study of shared T cell receptors in the human thymus. These data also formed part of another study, on human thymus T cells. Turning to that study: Among the donors, all were healthy Finnish infants having corrective surgery for congenital heart defects. Thymus pieces cut out during corrective heart surgery were the tissue that was used. Thymic and blood repertoires showed apparently biased V and J gene usage. Unrelated individuals had highly overlapping thymic repertoires, as reported in related research.

The sample was thymocytes. The source is a girl under three years old with a congenital heart defect.

Here the CDR3 reads CASSFGTTYPSTDTQYF. The DNA of the CDR3 is TGTGCCAGCAGTTTCGGGACTACCTACCCTTCCACAGATACGCAGTATTTT. The rearrangement links TRBV28 to TRBJ2-3; 7 bases are shared with TRBD2. Germline loops: CDR1 MDHEN, CDR2 SYDVKM. The CDR3 has 17 residues. With 3 bases clipped from V and 2 bases from J, the junction kept 11 bases outside the gene matches. The full variable domain, completed using reference TRBV28 and TRBJ2-3, is DVKVTQSSRYLVKRTGEKVFLECVQDMDHENMFWYRQDPGLGLRLIYFSYDVKMKEKGDIPEGYSVSREKKERFSLILESASTNQTSMYLCASSFGTTYPSTDTQYFGPGTRLTVL.